This TCR beta chain was identified during a study of blood T cell repertoires in COVID-19. Study in general: The United States, Italy and Spain were the sources of the acute and convalescent COVID-19 samples. From T cells, B-cell-depleted T cells, or PBMCs came the material, which was cDNA or gDNA.

Authors' data handling: Reference gene primer amplification in the assay estimated nucleated cell counts. Sequenced by immunoSEQ multiplex PCR; TCRdb stores in-frame clones only, minus some. V, J and clone size are taken as reported in that table, and D and trimming were inferred from the DNA itself. The table shows about 340,000 clones, with over 70% occurring only once. This clone was seen only a few times. CDR1 and CDR2 (germline): LNHDA, SQIVND (reference sequence). Trimming removed 7 bases at V and 2 bases at J, with 18 bases between. This CDR3 contains 17 residues. Enrolment of Seattle patients took place during active infection, and they were followed longitudinally.

The chain uses TRBV19 and TRBJ2-6; perhaps TRBD1 as D (5 bases). The sequenced material came from peripheral blood. The TCR comes from a woman between 50 and 59 years old with COVID-19, enrolled during active disease. The CDR3 region has the DNA TGTGCCAGTACAGAAGGCAGGGCAGGAACTGGGGCCAACGTCCTGACTTTC. It yields the protein CASTEGRAGTGANVLTF.